The clone carrying this T cell receptor beta chain was found many times. CDR3 size: 13 residues. CDR1 MNHEY and CDR2 SMNVEV come from the germline V gene (reference sequence). J gave up 9 bases and V 8 bases, and 7 bases lay outside the gene matches. The sample originates from a study of T cells after yellow fever vaccination. Points from the study as a whole: Across the CD4 and CD8 compartments, a small share of clonotypes was present in both. The study found a weaker secondary response that peaked faster, day 5 versus 15. Most clones from primary vaccination resurfaced after the booster (nearly 97% CD4, around 89% CD8).

The 5'RACE template-switching step produced TCR cDNA and added a universal primer site and UMIs. TCRdb used MiXCR to reprocess the 5' RACE reads, holding one entry per CDR3 protein. The table includes roughly 48,000 distinct CDR3 sequences, about 6.6% detected once. The clonotype originates from a man between 18 and 35 years old who received the YFV17D yellow fever vaccine. This specimen was CD8+ T cells not binding an NS4B(214-222) dextramer, sorted from PBMCs, taken roughly 47 days after the first yellow fever vaccination. The V call is TRBV27, the J call TRBJ1-6, with 7 positions matching TRBD1. CDR3 loop: CASGGQRSSPLHF. The CDR3 bases are TGTGCCAGCGGGGGACAGAGGAGTTCACCCCTCCACTTT.